This TCR beta chain derives from a study of blood T cell repertoires in COVID-19. Study-wide context: Samples representing acute and convalescent COVID-19 were sourced from the United States, Italy and Spain. Sample material is recorded as cDNA or gDNA derived from T cells, B-cell-depleted T cells, or PBMCs.

Authors' data handling: Nucleated cell counts were estimated from reference gene primer amplification. Clones were read by immunoSEQ multiplex PCR, and TCRdb kept only the in-frame ones, dropping some. That table supplies the V and J calls and clone size; D and trimming were determined from the DNA. The sample holds around 360,000 clones, around 87% seen once. From germline, CDR1 is DFQATT and CDR2 SNEGSKA (reference sequence). The CDR3 has 14 residues. Trimming removed 3 bases from V and 9 bases from J; junction bases left unmatched: 11. Followed longitudinally, the Seattle patients had been enrolled during active infection.

The sequence came from a woman aged 25 to 39 with COVID-19, enrolled during active disease. This chain links TRBV20-1 with TRBJ2-5; TRBD1 aligns across 9 bases. Material: peripheral blood. The CDR3 loop is CSASIWDRVAAQYF. The CDR3 nucleotides are TGCAGTGCTAGTATTTGGGACAGGGTAGCGGCCCAGTACTTC.